This T cell receptor (beta chain) emerged from a study of Ad26.COV2.S vaccination and SARS-CoV-2 variants. Overall study: By the intramuscular route, Ad26.COV2.S was given once, or twice 56 days apart. Notes on the study in general: The TCR breadth and depth analyses may have understated or missed part of the total T cell responses. People who got the vaccine had more spike-specific TCR breadth than people who got placebo.

Treatment reported: around 19 received Ad26.COV2.S at low or high dose, single or two shots; several received placebo; per-sample allocation not given. On day 63 after the first injection, vaccine and placebo recipients gave samples. Boston hosted the donor, who was an adult aged 18-55 years. Generated by immunoSEQ multiplex PCR, the TCRdb table keeps only in-frame clones and is missing some. In the table there are hundreds of thousands of clones, approximately 88% of which are singletons. Germline V CDR1 and CDR2: LGHNA, YNFKEQ. V lost 0 bases and J lost 10, with 16 bases in between. The CDR3 spans 16 residues. Notes on this clone: Its antigen is not identified.

This clonotype was sampled from a person aged 18-60 years who received the Ad26.COV2.S COVID-19 vaccine or a placebo. The source material was peripheral blood, sampled in a trial of Ad26.COV2.S vaccine versus placebo. V and J are TRBV4-2 and TRBJ1-6; no reliable D call. CDR3 in amino acids: CASSQDWRSKGSPLHF. The DNA of the CDR3 is TGTGCCAGCAGCCAAGATTGGCGGTCTAAGGGATCACCCCTCCACTTT.